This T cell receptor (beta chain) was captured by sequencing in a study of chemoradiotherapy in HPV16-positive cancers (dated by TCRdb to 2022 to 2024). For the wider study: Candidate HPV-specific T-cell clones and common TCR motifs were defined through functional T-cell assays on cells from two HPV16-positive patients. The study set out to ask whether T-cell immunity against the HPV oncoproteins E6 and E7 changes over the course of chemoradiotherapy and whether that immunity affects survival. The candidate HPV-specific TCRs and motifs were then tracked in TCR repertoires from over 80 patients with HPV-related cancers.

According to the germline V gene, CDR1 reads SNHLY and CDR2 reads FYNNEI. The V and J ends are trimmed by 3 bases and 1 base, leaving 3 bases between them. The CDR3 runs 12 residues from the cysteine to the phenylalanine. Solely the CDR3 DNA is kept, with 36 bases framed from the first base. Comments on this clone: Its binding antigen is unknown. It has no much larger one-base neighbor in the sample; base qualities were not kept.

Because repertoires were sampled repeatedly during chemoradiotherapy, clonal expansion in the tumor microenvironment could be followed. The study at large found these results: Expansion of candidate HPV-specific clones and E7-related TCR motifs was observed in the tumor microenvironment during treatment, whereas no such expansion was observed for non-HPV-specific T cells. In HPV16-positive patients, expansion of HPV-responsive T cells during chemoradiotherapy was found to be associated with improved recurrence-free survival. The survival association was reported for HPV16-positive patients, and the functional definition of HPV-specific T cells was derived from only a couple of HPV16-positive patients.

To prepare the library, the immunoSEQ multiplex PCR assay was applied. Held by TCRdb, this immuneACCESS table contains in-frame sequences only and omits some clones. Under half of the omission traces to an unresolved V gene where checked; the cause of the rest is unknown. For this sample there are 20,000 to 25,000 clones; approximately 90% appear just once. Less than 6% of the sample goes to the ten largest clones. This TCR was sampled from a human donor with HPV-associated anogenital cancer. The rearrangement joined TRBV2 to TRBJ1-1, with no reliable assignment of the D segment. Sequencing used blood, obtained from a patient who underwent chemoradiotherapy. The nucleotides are TGTGCCAGCAGTGACAGGAACACTGAAGCTTTCTTT. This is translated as CASSDRNTEAFF.